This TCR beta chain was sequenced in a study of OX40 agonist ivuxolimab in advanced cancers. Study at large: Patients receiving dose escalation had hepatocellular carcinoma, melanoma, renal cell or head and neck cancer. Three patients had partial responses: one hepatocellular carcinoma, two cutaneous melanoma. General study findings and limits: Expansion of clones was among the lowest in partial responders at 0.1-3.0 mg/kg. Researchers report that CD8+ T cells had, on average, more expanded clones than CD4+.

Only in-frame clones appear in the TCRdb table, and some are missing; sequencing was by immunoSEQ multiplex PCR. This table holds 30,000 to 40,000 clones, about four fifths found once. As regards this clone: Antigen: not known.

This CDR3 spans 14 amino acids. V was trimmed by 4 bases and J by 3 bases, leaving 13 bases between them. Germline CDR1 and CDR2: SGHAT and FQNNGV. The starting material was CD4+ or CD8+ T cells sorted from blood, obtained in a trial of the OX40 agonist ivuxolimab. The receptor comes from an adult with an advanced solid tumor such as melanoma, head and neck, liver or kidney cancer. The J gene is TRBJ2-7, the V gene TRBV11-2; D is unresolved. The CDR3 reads CASSSNRHYYEQYF. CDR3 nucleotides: TGTGCCAGCAGCTCGAACCGACACTACTACGAGCAGTACTTC.